These T cell receptor beta chains were read from a single sample in a study of T cell responses to AZD1222 COVID-19 vaccine. Sequencing was performed with immunoSEQ multiplex PCR; in TCRdb, only in-frame clones are kept and a portion is missing. The table lists about 130,000 clones, approximately 89% of them singletons. The sample in question was peripheral blood, obtained on day 0 of AZD1222 vaccination. The receptors stem from an adult in good health. Each CDR3 is given with its conserved first and last residue. A D gene is named only where the DNA matches it firmly. Not all rows give a size; the values are once, few, many and, for expanded clones, a class.

j_gene: TRBJ1-1
v_gene: TRBV2
abundance: .
d_gene: .
len: 14
CDR3nt: TGTGCCAGCGTCAACAGGTTTCAGGGCACTGAAGCTTTCTTT
CDR3aa: CASVNRFQGTEAFF

j_gene: TRBJ2-5
v_gene: TRBV30
abundance: .
d_gene: .
len: 15
CDR3nt: TGTGCCTGGAGGGGGGGTGAGGAGCGGCGAGAGACCCAGTACTTC
CDR3aa: CAWRGGEERRETQYF

j_gene: TRBJ1-4
v_gene: TRBV30
abundance: .
d_gene: .
len: 14
CDR3nt: TGTGCCTGGAGGAGTCCAGGGTCTAATGAAAAACTGTTTTTT
CDR3aa: CAWRSPGSNEKLFF

j_gene: TRBJ2-3
v_gene: TRBV27
abundance: .
d_gene: .
len: 15
CDR3nt: TGTGCCAGCAGTCGTACCCCTGACATTCCAGATACGCAGTATTTT
CDR3aa: CASSRTPDIPDTQYF

j_gene: TRBJ2-3
v_gene: TRBV7-6
abundance: .
d_gene: TRBD2
len: 14
CDR3nt: TGTGCCAGCAGCTGGGACTACCGCACAGATACGCAGTATTTT
CDR3aa: CASSWDYRTDTQYF

j_gene: TRBJ1-2
v_gene: TRBV2
abundance: .
d_gene: .
len: 16
CDR3nt: TGTGCCAGCAGTGAACTGAGAGGGCGTGCGCTCTATGGCTACACCTTC
CDR3aa: CASSELRGRALYGYTF

j_gene: TRBJ2-1
v_gene: TRBV7-2
abundance: .
d_gene: TRBD2
len: 15
CDR3nt: TGTGCCAGCAGACCGGGACTAGCGAACCTCAATGAGCAGTTCTTC
CDR3aa: CASRPGLANLNEQFF

j_gene: TRBJ2-1
v_gene: TRBV18
abundance: once
d_gene: .
len: 14
CDR3nt: TGTGCCAGCTCACCGGGCCCGGCCTACAATGAGCAGTTCTTC
CDR3aa: CASSPGPAYNEQFF

j_gene: TRBJ1-5
v_gene: TRBV28
abundance: few
d_gene: .
len: 13
CDR3nt: TGTGCCAGCATCAGGGCGCCCGGTCAGCCCCAGCATTTT
CDR3aa: CASIRAPGQPQHF

j_gene: TRBJ1-3
v_gene: TRBV5-1
abundance: .
d_gene: .
len: 14
CDR3nt: TGCGCCAGCAGCTTGGGCGACAACAGAAACACCATATATTTT
CDR3aa: CASSLGDNRNTIYF

j_gene: TRBJ1-4
v_gene: TRBV3-1/TRBV3-2
abundance: .
d_gene: TRBD1
len: 14
CDR3nt: TGTGCCAGCAGCCAAAGGACAGGGGGAGAAAAACTGTTTTTT
CDR3aa: CASSQRTGGEKLFF

j_gene: TRBJ2-1
v_gene: TRBV5-1
abundance: .
d_gene: TRBD2
len: 16
CDR3nt: TGCGCCAGCAGCTTTTCCCCAACCGGGGGGGCCAGTGAGCAGTTCTTC
CDR3aa: CASSFSPTGGASEQFF

j_gene: TRBJ1-1
v_gene: TRBV5-1
abundance: once
d_gene: TRBD1
len: 14
CDR3nt: TGCGCCAGCAACCCAGGACAGGGCGAAACTGAAGCTTTCTTT
CDR3aa: CASNPGQGETEAFF

j_gene: TRBJ2-1
v_gene: TRBV7-9
abundance: .
d_gene: .
len: 18
CDR3nt: TGTGCCAGCAGCTTGCCCTTCCGACTGGCGGGGTTCCGCAATGAGCAGTTCTTC
CDR3aa: CASSLPFRLAGFRNEQFF

j_gene: TRBJ1-2
v_gene: TRBV5-1
abundance: .
d_gene: .
len: 14
CDR3nt: TGCGCCAGCAGCTTGACGGATAGTAGCTATGGCTACACCTTC
CDR3aa: CASSLTDSSYGYTF

j_gene: TRBJ1-1
v_gene: TRBV7-2
abundance: .
d_gene: TRBD1
len: 14
CDR3nt: TGTGCCAGCAGCCCAGGACAGGGTTCCACTGAAGCTTTCTTT
CDR3aa: CASSPGQGSTEAFF

j_gene: TRBJ2-1
v_gene: TRBV5-4
abundance: .
d_gene: TRBD2
len: 15
CDR3nt: TGTGCCAGCGAAAAGACTAGCGGGATCGCCAATGAGCAGTTCTTC
CDR3aa: CASEKTSGIANEQFF

j_gene: TRBJ1-3
v_gene: TRBV9
abundance: .
d_gene: .
len: 16
CDR3nt: TGTGCCAGCAGCGCCCGGGAGTCACTAGGAGGAAACACCATATATTTT
CDR3aa: CASSARESLGGNTIYF

j_gene: TRBJ1-2
v_gene: TRBV5-1
abundance: .
d_gene: TRBD1
len: 14
CDR3nt: TGCGCCAGCAGCTCCGGACAGGGGGCGGCGGGCTACACCTTC
CDR3aa: CASSSGQGAAGYTF

j_gene: TRBJ2-7
v_gene: TRBV5-1
abundance: once
d_gene: .
len: 14
CDR3nt: TGCGCCAGCAGCTTACAAGGGGGTTCCTACGAGCAGTACTTC
CDR3aa: CASSLQGGSYEQYF

j_gene: TRBJ2-7
v_gene: TRBV7-9
abundance: .
d_gene: TRBD2
len: 17
CDR3nt: TGTGCCAGCAGCCTAGGACTAGCGGGAGGGCCCCCTTACGAGCAGTACTTC
CDR3aa: CASSLGLAGGPPYEQYF

j_gene: TRBJ2-3
v_gene: TRBV3-1/TRBV3-2
abundance: few
d_gene: .
len: 15
CDR3nt: TGTGCCAGCAGCCAAGGATCGGCGGGGACAGATACGCAGTATTTT
CDR3aa: CASSQGSAGTDTQYF

j_gene: TRBJ2-5
v_gene: TRBV2
abundance: .
d_gene: .
len: 16
CDR3nt: TGTGCCAGCAGTGAAAGTAGGAGACAGTCCCAAGAGACCCAGTACTTC
CDR3aa: CASSESRRQSQETQYF

j_gene: TRBJ2-3
v_gene: TRBV9
abundance: .
d_gene: .
len: 12
CDR3nt: TGTGCCAGCAGCGTTGGGACAGATACGCAGTATTTT
CDR3aa: CASSVGTDTQYF

j_gene: TRBJ2-3
v_gene: TRBV5-1
abundance: .
d_gene: .
len: 16
CDR3nt: TGCGCCAGCAGCTTAGGAACAGGTGGGGGCACAGATACGCAGTATTTT
CDR3aa: CASSLGTGGGTDTQYF

j_gene: TRBJ1-1
v_gene: TRBV4-3
abundance: few
d_gene: .
len: 14
CDR3nt: TGCGCCAGCAGCCGGACAACAGGGAACACTGAAGCTTTCTTT
CDR3aa: CASSRTTGNTEAFF

j_gene: TRBJ1-2
v_gene: TRBV19
abundance: once
d_gene: .
len: 15
CDR3nt: TGTGCCAGCAGTCGGCAGGTCGACCTTTACTATGGCTACACCTTC
CDR3aa: CASSRQVDLYYGYTF

j_gene: TRBJ1-2
v_gene: TRBV28
abundance: few
d_gene: TRBD1
len: 14
CDR3nt: TGTGCCAGCAGTTTGGGGGACAGGAACTATGGCTACACCTTC
CDR3aa: CASSLGDRNYGYTF

j_gene: TRBJ1-2
v_gene: TRBV15
abundance: .
d_gene: .
len: 13
CDR3nt: TGTGCCAGCAGTCCCAGCGCGGCCTATGGCTACACCTTC
CDR3aa: CASSPSAAYGYTF

j_gene: TRBJ2-1
v_gene: TRBV5-6
abundance: .
d_gene: .
len: 16
CDR3nt: TGTGCCAGCAGGGGGCCGGGACCAAGCTCCTACAATGAGCAGTTCTTC
CDR3aa: CASRGPGPSSYNEQFF

j_gene: TRBJ2-1
v_gene: TRBV5-1
abundance: .
d_gene: .
len: 16
CDR3nt: TGCGCCAGCAGCTTGGACTCCCAGAGCTCCTACAATGAGCAGTTCTTC
CDR3aa: CASSLDSQSSYNEQFF

j_gene: TRBJ1-2
v_gene: TRBV7-2
abundance: .
d_gene: .
len: 14
CDR3nt: TGTGCCAGCAGCCTACGGAACGGCGACTATGGCTACACCTTC
CDR3aa: CASSLRNGDYGYTF

j_gene: TRBJ2-6
v_gene: TRBV19
abundance: .
d_gene: .
len: 13
CDR3nt: TGTGCCAGTATTCGATCTGGGGCCAACGTCCTGACTTTC
CDR3aa: CASIRSGANVLTF

j_gene: TRBJ1-2
v_gene: TRBV7-2
abundance: few
d_gene: .
len: 13
CDR3nt: TGTGCCAGCAGCTCGTGGACGGGCTATGGCTACACCTTC
CDR3aa: CASSSWTGYGYTF

j_gene: TRBJ1-2
v_gene: TRBV2
abundance: .
d_gene: TRBD1
len: 15
CDR3nt: TGTGCCAGCAGTGAACTAGTTACAGGGGCAGGTGGCTACACCTTC
CDR3aa: CASSELVTGAGGYTF

j_gene: TRBJ2-4
v_gene: TRBV9
abundance: .
d_gene: TRBD1
len: 15
CDR3nt: TGTGCCAGCAGCGGACAGGGGCTAGCCAAAAACATTCAGTACTTC
CDR3aa: CASSGQGLAKNIQYF

j_gene: TRBJ2-2
v_gene: TRBV27
abundance: .
d_gene: TRBD1
len: 17
CDR3nt: TGTGCCAGCAGTCCGTACCGTGGGACAGGGAACACCGGGGAGCTGTTTTTT
CDR3aa: CASSPYRGTGNTGELFF

j_gene: TRBJ1-5
v_gene: TRBV2
abundance: .
d_gene: TRBD1
len: 13
CDR3nt: TGTGCCAGCAGTGGACAGGGTGGTCAGCCCCAGCATTTT
CDR3aa: CASSGQGGQPQHF

j_gene: TRBJ1-2
v_gene: TRBV13
abundance: .
d_gene: TRBD1
len: 15
CDR3nt: TGTGCCAGCAGCCTCGACAGGGGTGGACGCGAAGGCTACACCTTC
CDR3aa: CASSLDRGGREGYTF

j_gene: TRBJ2-7
v_gene: TRBV10-3
abundance: .
d_gene: .
len: 14
CDR3nt: TGTGCCATCAGTGAGCCTGACGCGAACTACGAGCAGTACTTC
CDR3aa: CAISEPDANYEQYF

j_gene: TRBJ1-2
v_gene: TRBV7-8
abundance: .
d_gene: TRBD1
len: 15
CDR3nt: TGTGCCAGCAGCTTGACAGGGGGCTATGGCTATGGCTACACCTTC
CDR3aa: CASSLTGGYGYGYTF

j_gene: TRBJ2-7
v_gene: TRBV6-5
abundance: .
d_gene: TRBD1
len: 14
CDR3nt: TGTGCCAGCACCCAGGGACAGGGGGCCTACGAGCAGTACTTC
CDR3aa: CASTQGQGAYEQYF